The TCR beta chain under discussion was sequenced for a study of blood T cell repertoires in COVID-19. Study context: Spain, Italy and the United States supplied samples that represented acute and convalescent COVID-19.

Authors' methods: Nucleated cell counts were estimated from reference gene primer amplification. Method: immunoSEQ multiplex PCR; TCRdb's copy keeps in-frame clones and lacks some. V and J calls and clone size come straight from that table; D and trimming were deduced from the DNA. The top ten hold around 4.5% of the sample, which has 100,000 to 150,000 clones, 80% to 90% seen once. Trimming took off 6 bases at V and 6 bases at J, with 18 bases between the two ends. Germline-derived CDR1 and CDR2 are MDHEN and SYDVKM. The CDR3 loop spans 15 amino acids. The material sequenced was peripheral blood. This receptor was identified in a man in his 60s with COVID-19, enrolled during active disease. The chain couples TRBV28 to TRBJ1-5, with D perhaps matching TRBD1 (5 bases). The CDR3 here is CASRGGGRVGQPQHF. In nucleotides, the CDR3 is TGTGCCAGCAGGGGGGGAGGGCGCGTCGGTCAGCCCCAGCATTTT.